The T cell receptor (beta chain) under discussion was sequenced for a study of control samples from healthy donors and cancer patients. Generated by immunoSEQ multiplex PCR, the TCRdb table keeps only in-frame clones and is missing some. The sample lists approximately 94,000 clones; 80% to 95% were seen once. The CDR3 covers 15 residues. Per germline, CDR1 LNHNV and CDR2 YYDKDF (reference sequence). Between the trimmed V and J ends, which lost 0 bases and 6 bases, there was a span of 14 bases. The sequence was collected from a young woman in good health. The V and J genes are TRBV15 and TRBJ1-2; D gene ambiguous. Sequencing was performed on blood. CDR3 amino acids: CATSRDRAGTHGYTF. In DNA form, the CDR3 reads TGTGCCACCAGCAGAGATCGGGCGGGAACACATGGCTACACCTTC.